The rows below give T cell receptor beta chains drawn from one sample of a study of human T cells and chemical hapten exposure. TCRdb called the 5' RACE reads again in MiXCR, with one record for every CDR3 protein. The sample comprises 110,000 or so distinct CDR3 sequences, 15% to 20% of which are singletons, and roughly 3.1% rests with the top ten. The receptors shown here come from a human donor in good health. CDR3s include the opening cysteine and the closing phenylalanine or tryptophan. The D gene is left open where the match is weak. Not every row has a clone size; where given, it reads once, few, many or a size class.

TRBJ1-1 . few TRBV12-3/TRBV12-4 TGTGCCAGCAGTTTAACCGGATATAACACTGAAGCTTTCTTT CASSLTGYNTEAFF
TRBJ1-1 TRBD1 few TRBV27 TGTGCCAGCAGTCCACACGGGACAGGGGGCTCTTGGAACACTGAAGCTTTCTTT CASSPHGTGGSWNTEAFF
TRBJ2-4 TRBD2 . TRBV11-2 TGTGCCAGCAGCCCGGGACTAGCGGGAGACATTCAGTACTTC CASSPGLAGDIQYF
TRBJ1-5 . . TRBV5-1 TGCGCCAGCAGCTTGGATGAGGGCGGTCAGCCCCAGCATTTT CASSLDEGGQPQHF
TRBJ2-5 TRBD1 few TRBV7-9 TGTGCCAGCAGCTTCAGGGGGCGACGAGAGACCCAGTACTTC CASSFRGRRETQYF
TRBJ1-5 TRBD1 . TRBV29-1 TGCAGCGTTGAGAAGGACAGGGGACAGCCCCAGCATTTT CSVEKDRGQPQHF
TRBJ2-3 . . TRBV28 TGTGCCAGCAGTTTCTTACAGGGTACAGATACGCAGTATTTT CASSFLQGTDTQYF
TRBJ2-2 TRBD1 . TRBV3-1 TGTGCCAGCAGTCGGGACAGGCTAGGAACCGGGGAGCTGTTTTTT CASSRDRLGTGELFF
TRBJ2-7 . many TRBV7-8 TGTGCCAGCAGCCTCACAGGGAACCCCTACGAGCAGTACTTC CASSLTGNPYEQYF
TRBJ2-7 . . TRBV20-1 TGCAGTGCTAGGGTCCTTTTAGTAGCTCCCGAGCAGTACTTC CSARVLLVAPEQYF
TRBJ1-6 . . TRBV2 TGTGCCAGCAATAGGAACCTTGGATCACCCCTCCACTTT CASNRNLGSPLHF
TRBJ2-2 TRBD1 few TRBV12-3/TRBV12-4 TGTGCCAGCAGCCGACAGGGTTCGAACACCGGGGAGCTGTTTTTT CASSRQGSNTGELFF
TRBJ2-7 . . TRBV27 TGTGCCAGCAGGGTAGACAGCTCCTACGAGCAGTACTTC CASRVDSSYEQYF
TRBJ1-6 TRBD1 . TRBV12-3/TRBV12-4 TGTGCCAGCAGTGGACAGGGGAATTCACCCCTCCACTTT CASSGQGNSPLHF
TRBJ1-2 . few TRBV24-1 TGTGCCACCAGTGAATCGACAGGATATGGCTACACCTTC CATSESTGYGYTF
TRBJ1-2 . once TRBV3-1 TGTGCCAGCAGCCAAGTTGGGGCAGGCAACTATGGCTACACCTTC CASSQVGAGNYGYTF
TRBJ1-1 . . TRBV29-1 TGCAGCGTTGTGTCGTCCGGGGTCAAAGGGGCTGAAGCTTTCTTT CSVVSSGVKGAEAFF
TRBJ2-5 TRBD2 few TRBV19 TGTGCCAGTAAAGCTAGCGGGAGTATCGGGACCCAGTACTTC CASKASGSIGTQYF
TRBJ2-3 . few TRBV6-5 TGTGCCAGCAGTTACTCCCGACTGGGCAGGGGGAGCGGGAAAGACATAGATACGCAGTATTTT CASSYSRLGRGSGKDIDTQYF
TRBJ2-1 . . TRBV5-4 TGTGCCAGCAGCCGCGACCAGAGCTCCTACAATGAGCAGTTCTTC CASSRDQSSYNEQFF
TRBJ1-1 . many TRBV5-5 TGTGCCAGCTTGTACGGGGGGATGAACACTGAAGCTTTCTTT CASLYGGMNTEAFF
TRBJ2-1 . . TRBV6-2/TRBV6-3 TGTGCCAGCAGCCAAACTAACCCTTACAATGAGCAGTTCTTC CASSQTNPYNEQFF
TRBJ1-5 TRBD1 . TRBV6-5 TGTGCCAGCGGGACAGGGAGGCCCGCGCGCGGTCAGCCCCAGCATTTT CASGTGRPARGQPQHF
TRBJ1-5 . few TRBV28 TGTGCCAGCACCCCCTCTGGGGGGGGACAGCCCCAGCATTTT CASTPSGGGQPQHF
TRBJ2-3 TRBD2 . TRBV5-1 TGCGCCAGCAGCCGTCTAGCGGGAGCGAGCACAGATACGCAGTATTTT CASSRLAGASTDTQYF
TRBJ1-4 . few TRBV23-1 TGCGCCGGGGTGGTGACGAGAAATGAAAAACTGTTTTTT CAGVVTRNEKLFF
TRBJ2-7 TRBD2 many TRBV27 TGTGCCAGCATCACTAGCGGGAACCGGGAGCAGTACTTC CASITSGNREQYF
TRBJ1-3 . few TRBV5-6 TGTGCCAGCAGCTTGGAAGTCAGGGGCAGGGAAAACACCATATATTTT CASSLEVRGRENTIYF
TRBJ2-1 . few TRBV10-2 TGCGCCAGCAGTGACTGGTGGGCATCGAACTCCTACAATGAGCAGTTCTTC CASSDWWASNSYNEQFF
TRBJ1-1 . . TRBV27 TGTGCCAGCAGTTATCGGGAGAACACTGAAGCTTTCTTT CASSYRENTEAFF
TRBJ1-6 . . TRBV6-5 TGTGCCAGCAGACCCACTGGACAGCCGTCACCCCTCCACTTT CASRPTGQPSPLHF
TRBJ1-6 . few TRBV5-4 TGTGCCAGCAGCCCAGGACCCCTCGGTTCACCCCTCCACTTT CASSPGPLGSPLHF
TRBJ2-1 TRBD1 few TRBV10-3 TGTGCCATCAGTGCGCTACAGGGGGCTATAAGCAATGAGCAGTTCTTC CAISALQGAISNEQFF
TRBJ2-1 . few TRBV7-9 TGTGCCAGCGTTTGGGACGTCAATGAGCAGTTCTTC CASVWDVNEQFF
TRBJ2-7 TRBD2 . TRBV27 TGTGCCAGCAGTTTGGGGGGACTAGGCCGAGGGGAGCAGTACTTC CASSLGGLGRGEQYF
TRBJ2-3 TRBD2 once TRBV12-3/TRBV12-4 TGTGCCAGCAGTCCACCGGGACTAGCGGGAGCAGATACGCAGTATTTT CASSPPGLAGADTQYF
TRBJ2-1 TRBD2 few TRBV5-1 TGCGCCAGCTGTCCTAGCGGGAGGTGGAATGAGCAGTTCTTC CASCPSGRWNEQFF
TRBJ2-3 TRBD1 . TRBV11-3 TGTGCCAGCAGCTTCCGGACAGGGTCGGATACGCAGTATTTT CASSFRTGSDTQYF
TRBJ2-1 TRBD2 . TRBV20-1 TGCAGTGCAAGACGGACTAGCGGGTCAGGGGGGGAGCAGTTCTTC CSARRTSGSGGEQFF
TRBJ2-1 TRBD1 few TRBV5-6 TGTGCCAGCAGCTTACCGGGACAGGGGTACAATGAGCAGTTCTTC CASSLPGQGYNEQFF
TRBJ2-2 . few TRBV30 TGTGCCTCCTTTGATCCGGCCGGGGAGCTGTTTTTT CASFDPAGELFF
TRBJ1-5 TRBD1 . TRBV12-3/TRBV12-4 TGTGCCAGCAGTACATCTGGGACAGGAAATCAGCCCCAGCATTTT CASSTSGTGNQPQHF
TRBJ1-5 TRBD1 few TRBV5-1 TGCGCCAGCAGCGGAGGGACAGACCAGCCCCAGCATTTT CASSGGTDQPQHF
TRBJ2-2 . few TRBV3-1 TGTGCCAGCAGCCAGTCGCCAGGGATCGGGGAGCTGTTTTTT CASSQSPGIGELFF
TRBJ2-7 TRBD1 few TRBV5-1 TGCGCCAGCAGCGAGTTTTCAGGGGGAGAGTACGAGCAGTACTTC CASSEFSGGEYEQYF
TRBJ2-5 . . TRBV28 TGTGCCAGCAGTTTAATGACGGGACCAGAAGAGACCCAGTACTTC CASSLMTGPEETQYF
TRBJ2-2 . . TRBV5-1 TGCGCCAGCAGCTCCGCGATTGCGGGGAGCTCCACCGGGGAGCTGTTTTTT CASSSAIAGSSTGELFF
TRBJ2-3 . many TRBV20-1 TGCAGTGCTAGGGATCTAGCAGCTAGCACAGATACGCAGTATTTT CSARDLAASTDTQYF
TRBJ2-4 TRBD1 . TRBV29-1 TGCAGCGCTAGACAGGGCAACATTCAGTACTTC CSARQGNIQYF
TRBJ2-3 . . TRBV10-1 TGCGCCAGCAGTGAGACAACCTCAGGGGCAGATACGCAGTATTTT CASSETTSGADTQYF
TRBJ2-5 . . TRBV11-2 TGTGCCAGCAGCCTCATTGGCGGGTTCTTCGAGACCCAGTACTTC CASSLIGGFFETQYF
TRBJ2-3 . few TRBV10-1 TGCGCCAGCAGTGAGGGAGTACTCATCACAGATACGCAGTATTTT CASSEGVLITDTQYF
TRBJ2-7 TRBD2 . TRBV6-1 TGTGCCAGCAGTCGTATAGCGGGAGGGCCTGACGAGCAGTACTTC CASSRIAGGPDEQYF
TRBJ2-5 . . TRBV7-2 TGTGCCAGCAGCTTATCTCCTCCCAGGGACCGGCTTCAAGAGACCCAGTACTTC CASSLSPPRDRLQETQYF
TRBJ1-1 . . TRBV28 TGTGCCAGCATTCGGGCCGGTAAAAGCACTGAAGCTTTCTTT CASIRAGKSTEAFF